Following are 30 T cell receptor beta chains from one sample sequenced in a study. TCRdb independently ran MiXCR on the RT-PCR reads; one entry per CDR3 protein. The sample contains about 700,000 distinct CDR3 sequences, 12% to 15% of which appear only once. The sequencing sample was made of memory CD4+ T cells from blood. The origin of the receptors is a female donor in good health, serving as a healthy control.

The chain couples TRBV6-6 to TRBJ1-1; D gene ambiguous. Looked up from germline, CDR1 is MNHNY and CDR2 is SVGAGI (reference sequence). Trimming took off 5 bases at V and 4 bases at J, with 14 bases between the two ends. The CDR3 has 14 amino acids. CDR3 bases: TGTGCCAGCAGTGCAGCGAGCTGGACCACTGAAGCTTTCTTT. Its translation is CASSAASWTTEAFF.

This clonotype turned up a few times. The chain carries TRBV4-3 and TRBJ2-7; 7 positions match TRBD2. CDR3 size: 16 residues. Trimming took 0 bases from V and 4 from J; bases not matched to a gene: 9. Germline values: CDR1 LGHNA, CDR2 YSLEER. CDR3 sequence reads: CASSQDWGGASYEQYF. Here the CDR3 DNA reads TGCGCCAGCAGCCAAGATTGGGGAGGGGCCTCGTACGAGCAGTACTTC.

The table lists this clonotype with a few counts. The rearrangement links TRBV5-5 to TRBJ2-2; D possibly matches TRBD1 or TRBD2 (5 bases each). Trimming stripped 6 bases from V and 6 bases from J, with 15 bases between. The CDR3 length is 14 residues. Germline V CDR1 and CDR2: SGHKS, YYEKEE (reference sequence). CDR3 region: CASMELGVAGELFF. The DNA for the CDR3 is TGTGCCAGCATGGAACTGGGGGTAGCCGGGGAGCTGTTTTTT.

The table lists this clonotype with a count of one. This rearrangement joins TRBV12-3 or TRBV12-4 to TRBJ2-1, with 11 nucleotides matching TRBD2. This CDR3 is built from 14 residues. CDR3 DNA sequence: TGTGTTAGCAGGGGACTAGCGGTTTGGGATGAGCAGTTCTTC. It codes for CVSRGLAVWDEQFF.

This clonotype was detected ten times or more. This rearrangement joins TRBV5-1 to TRBJ2-5; D remains unclear. Germline V gene lookup returns CDR1 SGHRS and CDR2 YFSETQ. Trimming pared 0 bases from V and 5 bases from J, leaving 8 bases between. The CDR3 length is 13 residues. DNA of the CDR3: TGCGCCAGCAGCTTGGTGTACGAGGAGACCCAGTACTTC. Translated: CASSLVYEETQYF.

The chain joins TRBV20-1 to TRBJ1-4; a weak D match, TRBD1 (6 bases). This CDR3 spans 14 amino acids. V was trimmed by 5 bases and J by 0 bases, leaving 10 bases between them. Looked up from germline, CDR1 is DFQATT and CDR2 is SNEGSKA (reference sequence). In DNA, the CDR3 is TGCAGTGCTCGGAGACAGGCAACTAATGAAAAACTGTTTTTT. This sequence encodes CSARRQATNEKLFF.

As regards this clonotype: Compared with germline, one end of the junction differs, possibly owing to a read error. The chain joins TRBV11-2 to TRBJ1-2; the D is unclear. The CDR3 is made up of 12 amino acids. The germline gives CDR1 SGHAT, CDR2 FQNNGV. CDR3 region: CASSLMNYGYTF. The CDR3 nucleotides are TGTGCCAGCAGCTTAATGAACTACGGCTACACCTTC.

This clonotype was observed a handful of times. The V call is TRBV5-1, the J call TRBJ2-5; possibly TRBD1 or TRBD2 for D (5 bases each). Germline lookup yields CDR1 SGHRS and CDR2 YFSETQ. Trimming took 0 bases from V and 5 from J, leaving 11 bases between them. This CDR3 spans 14 amino acids. CDR3 in amino acids: CASSLGRDRETQYF. Here the CDR3 DNA reads TGCGCCAGCAGCTTGGGCCGGGACCGGGAGACCCAGTACTTC.

The chain joins TRBV28 to TRBJ1-3; the D is unclear. CDR3 size: 16 residues. The germline V and J ends were trimmed by 6 bases and 0 bases, with 15 bases remaining between them. Germline CDR1 MDHEN, CDR2 SYDVKM. CDR3 sequence: CASREWAGVSGNTIYF. The CDR3 DNA follows: TGTGCCAGCAGAGAATGGGCGGGTGTCTCTGGAAACACCATATATTTT.

CDR3 sequence reads: CATSEAGVETGELFF. The CDR3 bases are TGTGCCACCAGTGAAGCGGGAGTGGAAACCGGGGAGCTGTTTTTT. This chain joins TRBV24-1 and TRBJ2-2; 8 bases match TRBD2. Germline trimming cut 4 bases from V and 5 bases from J; bases unmatched to any gene: 5. Looked up from germline, CDR1 is KGHDR and CDR2 is SFDVKD. This CDR3 contains 15 residues.

This clonotype was seen a handful of times. The rearrangement uses TRBV28 and TRBJ1-5; tentative D call: TRBD1 (5 bases). The germline V and J ends were trimmed by 7 bases and 2 bases, with 12 bases remaining between them. Germline V gene sequence: CDR1 MDHEN, CDR2 SYDVKM. The CDR3 has 14 residues. The CDR3 here is CASTLQVRNQPQHF. The CDR3 DNA reads TGTGCCAGCACCCTACAGGTGCGCAATCAGCCCCAGCATTTT.

The chain is built from TRBV28 and TRBJ2-1; the D gene could be TRBD1 or TRBD2 (5 bases each). Trimming took 5 bases from V and 0 from J, leaving 14 bases between them. This CDR3 comprises 16 residues. Germline CDR1 is MDHEN and CDR2 is SYDVKM. CDR3 DNA sequence: TGTGCCAGCAGTACACCGGGACGGGACTCCTACAATGAGCAGTTCTTC. This sequence encodes CASSTPGRDSYNEQFF.

The chain couples TRBV5-1 to TRBJ2-1; 12 bases agree with TRBD2. With V trimmed by 1 base and J by 7 bases, 3 bases remained unmatched. This CDR3 is 15 amino acids long. The germline gives CDR1 SGHRS, CDR2 YFSETQ. In DNA, the CDR3 is TGCGCCAGCAGCTTGTGGACTAGCGGGATAAATGAGCAGTTCTTC. Encoded protein: CASSLWTSGINEQFF.

The CDR3 DNA reads TGTGCCAGCTCAGCCGGCGGCACAGATACGCAGTATTTT. Translating gives CASSAGGTDTQYF. This chain joins TRBV18 and TRBJ2-3; the D is unclear. The germline V and J ends were trimmed by 5 bases and 1 base, with 7 bases remaining between them. This CDR3 region has 13 residues. CDR1 and CDR2 (germline): KGHSH, LQKENI.

This clonotype was seen ten or more times. This rearrangement joins TRBV20-1 to TRBJ1-4; possibly TRBD1 for D (5 bases). V gave up 3 bases and J gave up 3 bases, with 11 bases separating them. CDR1 DFQATT and CDR2 SNEGSKA come from the germline V gene (reference sequence). The CDR3 consists of 14 residues. In DNA, the CDR3 is TGCAGTGCTAGCGGGGACGGCTCTAATGAAAAACTGTTTTTT. As protein: CSASGDGSNEKLFF.

This clonotype was counted many times. This chain links TRBV5-1 with TRBJ1-1; 8 nucleotides line up with TRBD1. Germline V lookup: CDR1 SGHRS, CDR2 YFSETQ. The CDR3 contains 18 residues. V trimming: 4 bases; J trimming: 3 bases; junction bases outside the gene matches: 17. CDR3 loop: CASSVVRGRDLGDTEAFF. The CDR3 DNA is TGCGCCAGCAGCGTGGTCAGGGGGCGAGATTTAGGGGACACTGAAGCTTTCTTT.

This clonotype was counted a few times. The chain links TRBV6-1 to TRBJ2-2, with a weak D call TRBD2 (5 bases). Germline V gene sequence: CDR1 MNHNS, CDR2 SASEGT. Trimming took 0 bases from V and 6 from J, leaving 8 bases between them. The CDR3 is made up of 14 amino acids. Here the CDR3 reads CASSEASGSGELFF. CDR3 nucleotides: TGTGCCAGCAGTGAAGCGTCGGGGTCCGGGGAGCTGTTTTTT.

The chain combines TRBV11-2 with TRBJ1-4, with 8 bases lining up with TRBD1. The CDR3 covers 16 residues. V dropped 3 bases and J dropped 5; count of bases not matched to a gene: 8. Germline lookup yields CDR1 SGHAT and CDR2 FQNNGV. The CDR3 DNA reads as TGTGCCAGCAGCTTTACTACAGGGGGTTCAAATGAAAAACTGTTTTTT. This gives the protein CASSFTTGGSNEKLFF.

This clonotype occurred many times. This rearrangement joins TRBV6-1 to TRBJ1-4, with no clear D. This CDR3 region has 13 residues. Trimming took off 5 bases at V and 5 bases at J, with 9 bases between the two ends. Germline CDR1 and CDR2: MNHNS and SASEGT. CDR3 DNA sequence: TGTGCCAGCAGTTGGACTGGGAATGAAAAACTGTTTTTT. It yields the protein CASSWTGNEKLFF.

This clonotype was counted only a few times. The chain couples TRBV7-9 to TRBJ1-4; TRBD1 agrees at 8 bases. After removal of 5 bases from V and 8 bases from J, the junction contained 7 bases not matched to a gene. This CDR3 region has 14 residues. Germline V gene data show CDR1 as SEHNR and CDR2 as FQNEAQ (reference sequence). The CDR3: CASSPTGVKEKLFF. The CDR3 nucleotides are TGTGCCAGCAGCCCGACAGGGGTTAAAGAAAAACTGTTTTTT.

The rearrangement links TRBV4-3 to TRBJ2-7, with 7 bases fitting TRBD2. Germline-derived CDR1 and CDR2 are LGHNA and YSLEER. This CDR3 contains 16 residues. Losses at the gene ends were 0 bases for V and 3 bases for J; bases not matched to a gene: 8. This CDR3 is CASSQDRQGGYYEQYF. In nucleotides, the CDR3 is TGCGCCAGCAGCCAAGACAGGCAGGGAGGGTACTACGAGCAGTACTTC.

This clonotype was seen a handful of times. The gene calls are TRBV9 and TRBJ2-1; D ambiguous. The germline V and J ends were trimmed by 0 bases and 7 bases, with 11 bases remaining between them. CDR1 and CDR2 from the germline V gene are SGDLS and YYNGEE. The length of the CDR3 is 14 residues. The CDR3, as DNA: TGTGCCAGCAGCGTAGGCTCCACTAAGAATGAGCAGTTCTTC. It codes for CASSVGSTKNEQFF.

This clonotype was seen only a few times. The gene calls are TRBV5-5 and TRBJ1-2; 10 bases align to TRBD1. V lost 4 bases to trimming and J lost 4 bases; unmatched junction nucleotides: 10. This CDR3 comprises 16 residues. Germline loops: CDR1 SGHKS, CDR2 YYEKEE (reference sequence). The CDR3 region is CASSPWTGGRTYGYTF. CDR3 in DNA: TGTGCCAGCAGCCCATGGACAGGGGGACGAACCTATGGCTACACCTTC.

J is TRBJ1-1 and V is TRBV5-6, with D uncertain. This CDR3 contains 13 residues. Germline loops: CDR1 SGHDT, CDR2 YYEEEE. V lost 3 bases and J lost 7, with 13 bases in between. The DNA of the CDR3 is TGTGCCAGCAGCTCGATCCCACTGCTTGAAGCTTTCTTT. Its protein product is CASSSIPLLEAFF.

As to this clonotype: Sequence at one end of the junction differs from germline and may be a read error. The chain links TRBV12-3 or TRBV12-4 to TRBJ2-7; D gene uncertain. CDR3 size: 13 residues. This chain's CDR3 is CASSLAQTYEQDF. The CDR3 region has the DNA TGTGCCAGCAGTTTAGCCCAAACTTACGAGCAGGACTTC.

A few counts support this clonotype. The J gene is TRBJ2-6, the V gene TRBV5-6, with D uncertain. Trimming cost V 4 bases and J 0 bases, with 11 bases left between them. The CDR3 is 16 residues long. The V gene's germline CDR1 is SGHDT and CDR2 YYEEEE. CDR3 residues: CASSTSRVSGANVLTF. CDR3 sequence (DNA): TGTGCCAGCAGCACGTCTCGTGTCTCTGGGGCCAACGTCCTGACTTTC.

The genes are TRBV27 and TRBJ1-5; 8 bases match TRBD1. The CDR3 totals 16 residues. Germline values: CDR1 MNHEY, CDR2 SMNVEV (reference sequence). V trimming: 5 bases; J trimming: 1 base; junction bases outside the gene matches: 7. The CDR3 loop is CASSGRGQGSNQPQHF. CDR3 in DNA: TGTGCCAGCAGTGGCAGAGGACAGGGAAGCAATCAGCCCCAGCATTTT.

The genes are TRBV6-2 or TRBV6-3 and TRBJ2-1, with unresolved D. The CDR3 runs 12 residues. Germline-derived CDR1 and CDR2 are MNHEY and SVGEGT. V lost 6 bases and J lost 16, with 19 bases in between. CDR3 residues: CASSSSDGNGFF. CDR3 in DNA: TGTGCCAGCAGCTCCTCAGATGGGAACGGATTCTTC.

The chain uses TRBV20-1 and TRBJ2-5, with TRBD1 as a possible D gene (6 bases). Germline assignment: CDR1 DFQATT and CDR2 SNEGSKA (reference sequence). Trimming removed 5 bases at V and 2 bases at J, with 12 bases between. The CDR3 loop spans 13 amino acids. The CDR3 bases are TGCAGTGCTCCCCAGGACAGTCAAGAGACCCAGTACTTC. The encoded protein is CSAPQDSQETQYF.

This sequence joins TRBV5-1 and TRBJ2-5; 12 positions match TRBD1. This CDR3 is 14 amino acids long. With 6 bases clipped from V and 5 bases from J, the junction kept 5 bases outside the gene matches. Germline V gene lookup returns CDR1 SGHRS and CDR2 YFSETQ. Written as DNA, the CDR3 is TGCGCCAGCAATAGGGGGACAGGGGGCGAGACCCAGTACTTC. It codes for CASNRGTGGETQYF.